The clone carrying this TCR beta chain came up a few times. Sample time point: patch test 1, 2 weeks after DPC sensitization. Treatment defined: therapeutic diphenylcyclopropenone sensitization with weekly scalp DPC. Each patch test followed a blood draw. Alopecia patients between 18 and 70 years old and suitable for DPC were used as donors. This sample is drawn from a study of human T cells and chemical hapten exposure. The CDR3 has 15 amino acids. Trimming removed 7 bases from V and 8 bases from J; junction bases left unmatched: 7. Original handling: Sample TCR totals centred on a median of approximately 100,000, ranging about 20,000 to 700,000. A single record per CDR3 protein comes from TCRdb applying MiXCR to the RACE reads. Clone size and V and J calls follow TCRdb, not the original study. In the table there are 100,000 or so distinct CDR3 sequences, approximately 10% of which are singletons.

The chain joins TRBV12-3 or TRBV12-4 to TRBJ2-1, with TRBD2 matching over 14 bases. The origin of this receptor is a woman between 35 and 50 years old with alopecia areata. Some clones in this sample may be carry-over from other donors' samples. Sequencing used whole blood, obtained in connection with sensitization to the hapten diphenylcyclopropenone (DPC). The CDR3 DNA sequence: TGTGCCAGCACTAACGGACTAGCGGGAGGCTATGAGCAGTTCTTC. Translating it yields CASTNGLAGGYEQFF.